This is a list of T cell receptor beta chains from one sample in a study of CD8+CD57+ T cells in acquired aplastic anemia. TCRdb re-called the reads through MiXCR, storing one row per CDR3 protein. The repertoire holds approximately 150,000 distinct CDR3 sequences, with roughly half as singletons. The sequenced sample consisted of sorted CD4+, CD8+, or CD8+CD57+ T cells (not recorded which) from PBMCs. These receptors were taken from a human donor with aplastic anemia. CDR3s leave out the opening cysteine and the closing phenylalanine or tryptophan. Fields, in order: V gene, D gene, CDR3 length, CDR3 protein. A D gene is named only where the DNA matches it firmly.

v_call: TRBV6-1
d_call: NA
cdr3_length: 11
cdr3_aa: ASSLNTYNEQF

v_call: TRBV7-9
d_call: NA
cdr3_length: 11
cdr3_aa: ASSWGGGAGAF

v_call: TRBV5-1
d_call: TRBD1
cdr3_length: 13
cdr3_aa: ASSLASGQASGYT

v_call: TRBV14
d_call: TRBD1
cdr3_length: 14
cdr3_aa: ASSHQRGTGDYEQY

v_call: TRBV10-2
d_call: TRBD2
cdr3_length: 12
cdr3_aa: ASWTSGRFDEQF

v_call: TRBV5-1
d_call: TRBD2
cdr3_length: 16
cdr3_aa: ASSLVPPQSGGAETQY

v_call: TRBV20-1
d_call: NA
cdr3_length: 12
cdr3_aa: SALFDSPTDTQY

v_call: TRBV29-1
d_call: NA
cdr3_length: 13
cdr3_aa: RPYDGGSRNSPLH

v_call: TRBV9
d_call: NA
cdr3_length: 12
cdr3_aa: ASSGRGHNQPQH

v_call: TRBV19
d_call: TRBD1
cdr3_length: 12
cdr3_aa: ASIGTANTGELF

v_call: TRBV7-3
d_call: NA
cdr3_length: 11
cdr3_aa: ASSLMANTEAF

v_call: TRBV2
d_call: NA
cdr3_length: 12
cdr3_aa: ASSETGQGNTIY

v_call: TRBV10-1
d_call: NA
cdr3_length: 12
cdr3_aa: ASSESDGTYEQY

v_call: TRBV20-1
d_call: NA
cdr3_length: 12
cdr3_aa: SARRQSTNTEAF

v_call: TRBV5-5
d_call: NA
cdr3_length: 11
cdr3_aa: ASNLQGVGELF

v_call: TRBV2
d_call: NA
cdr3_length: 13
cdr3_aa: ASSKDTHMNTEAF

v_call: TRBV7-6
d_call: NA
cdr3_length: 11
cdr3_aa: ASSLLVRETQY

v_call: TRBV4-3
d_call: TRBD1
cdr3_length: 15
cdr3_aa: ASSQTPQGNTGNTIY

v_call: TRBV18
d_call: NA
cdr3_length: 11
cdr3_aa: ASSLGENYGYT

v_call: TRBV25-1
d_call: NA
cdr3_length: 15
cdr3_aa: ASSVGVPLAGPDGYT